The entry below gives a single TCR beta chain sequence along with its context. Its recognized antigen is unknown. The record has no base qualities; no much larger clone is one base away. The sample comes from a study of quantifying T cell responses using KT2 cells (dated by TCRdb to 2016 to 2017). Context from the whole study: RNA was DNase-treated and reverse transcribed with TCR alpha and beta constant-region primers, mostly using SuperScript III. PCR2 was run as a SYBR Green qPCR and stopped at a predetermined fluorescence threshold to avoid over-amplification. Under optimum conditions, the efficiency of the T4 ligation step was estimated to be more than 9.5%. Overall study results and their limits: The study did not include a side-by-side comparison of this pipeline with other TCR sequencing techniques. Even at the lowest spike-in tested, roughly one KT2 cell per 100,000 PBMC, KT2 sequences were still detected. At very high KT2 spike-in numbers, detection of KT2 sequences reached saturation. The numbers of KT2 alpha and beta sequences increased linearly with the number of input KT2 cells across several orders of magnitude.

To test the sensitivity and accuracy of the pipeline, known numbers of KT2, a T cell clone whose TCR had already been sequenced, were spiked into unfractionated PBMC. A range of KT2-to-PBMC ratios was produced by mixing KT2 cells with a fixed number of PBMC. The library came from UMI-ligation and nested PCR. A single-stranded oligonucleotide bearing the Illumina SP2 sequence and a UMI was ligated to the 3' end of the cDNA with T4 RNA ligase 1. PCR1 was run for 3 to 4 cycles (98 degrees C for 15 s, 69 degrees C for 30 s, 72 degrees C for 40 s), and an equimolar mix of RC1.1 and RC1.2, covering TRBC1 and TRBC2, was used as the beta primer. From PCR2 onward, TCR alpha and beta chains were processed separately, and sample indices and Illumina adaptors were added. The UMI comprised 12 random nucleotides, as two hexamers separated by a spacer, placed after an 8-base spacer. Sequencing was done on an Illumina MiSeq using v2 2x251 paired-end chemistry, usually with about a dozen samples per run. To boost diversity, each sequencing library was supplemented with PhiX DNA at about 5-7%. The authors' analysis ran thus. Raw reads were converted to FASTQ with bcl2fastq and demultiplexed by dual indices using Demultiplexor. V and J genes were assigned by Decombinator through tag matching that permitted a single base-pair mismatch. UMIs were used by Collapsinator to correct both sequencing errors and frequency errors caused by PCR heterogeneity. CDR3Translator converted Decombinator identifiers to nucleotide sequence, translated to amino acids, and extracted CDR3 using C- and N-terminal motifs. Each distinct KT2 TCR was counted as a cluster of KT2 sequences sharing one unique molecular identifier. TCRdb reprocessed the public reads (quality trimming at Q25 with fastp, clone calling with MiXCR) and kept in-frame beta chains. Records with the same CDR3 protein are collapsed into one entry carrying the most frequent genes and DNA. TCRdb, not the authors, supplied the V and J calls. The sample profile shows over 55,000 distinct CDR3 sequences; 9% to 15% of them were found once. Together, the top ten hold 9.4% of the sample.

Via the germline V gene (reference sequence), CDR1 is DFQATT and CDR2 SNEGSKA. Compared with germline, V lacks 3 bases and J lacks 9 bases; bases without a gene match: 8. There are 16 amino acids in the CDR3, from cysteine to phenylalanine inclusive. The retained sequence is limited to the CDR3, 48 bases, with the frame set at the first base. The sequenced material came from PBMCs spiked with cells of the T cell clone KT2. This TCR was sampled from a human donor. The chain uses TRBV20-1 and TRBJ2-1, and TRBD2 matches 16 of the central bases. The CDR3 loop reads CSARKPGLAGGREQFF. The DNA reads TGCAGTGCTAGGAAGCCGGGACTAGCGGGGGGGCGTGAGCAGTTCTTC.